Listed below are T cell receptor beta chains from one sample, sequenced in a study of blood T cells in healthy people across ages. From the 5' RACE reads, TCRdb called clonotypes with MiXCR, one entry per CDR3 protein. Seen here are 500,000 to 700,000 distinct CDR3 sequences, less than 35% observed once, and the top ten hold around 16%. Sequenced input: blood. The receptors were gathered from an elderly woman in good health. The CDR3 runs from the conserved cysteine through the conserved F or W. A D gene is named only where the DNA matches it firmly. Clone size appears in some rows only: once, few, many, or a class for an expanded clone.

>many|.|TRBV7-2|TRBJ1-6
TGTGCCAGCAGCTTAGACGAGGGTCATAATTCACCCCTCCACTTT
CASSLDEGHNSPLHF
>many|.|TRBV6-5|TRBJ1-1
TGTGCCAGCAGTTACGGGTGGAGCACTGAAGCTTTCTTT
CASSYGWSTEAFF
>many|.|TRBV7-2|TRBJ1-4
TGTGCCAGCAGCTTATTCGGAGGGGGTGGTAAAAAACTGTTTTTT
CASSLFGGGGKKLFF
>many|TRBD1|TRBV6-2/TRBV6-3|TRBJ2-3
TGTGCCAGCAGTTCCCCCGGACAGGGGACGCTCACAGATACGCAGTATTTT
CASSSPGQGTLTDTQYF
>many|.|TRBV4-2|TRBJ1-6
TGTGCCAGCAGCCAAGATGGGAAACGGGATAATTCACCCCTCCACTTT
CASSQDGKRDNSPLHF
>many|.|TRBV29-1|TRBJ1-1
TGCAGCGCCCAACCCCGGTCGGCTGAAGCTTTCTTT
CSAQPRSAEAFF
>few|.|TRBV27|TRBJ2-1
TGTGCCAGCAGAAGACAGAACAATGAGCAGTTCTTC
CASRRQNNEQFF
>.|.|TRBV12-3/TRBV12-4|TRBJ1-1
TGTGCCAGCAGTCGGGAGGTTGAAGCTTTCTTT
CASSREVEAFF
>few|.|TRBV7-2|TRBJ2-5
TGTGCCAGCAGTCAAACCTGGGGAGAGACCCAGTACTTC
CASSQTWGETQYF
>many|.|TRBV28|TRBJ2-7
TGTGCCAGCACCAGTTTGGGGGATAGGGACCTGGCGTACTTC
CASTSLGDRDLAYF
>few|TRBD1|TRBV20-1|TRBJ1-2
TGCAGTGCCGAAGACAGGGATGGAGGCTACACCTTC
CSAEDRDGGYTF
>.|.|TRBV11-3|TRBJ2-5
TGTGCCAGCAGCTTAGGCAGCTCGACTCAAGAGACCCAGTACTTC
CASSLGSSTQETQYF
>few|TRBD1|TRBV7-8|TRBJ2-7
TGTGCCAGCAGGGACAGACAGGGGGCCTACGAGCAGTACTTC
CASRDRQGAYEQYF
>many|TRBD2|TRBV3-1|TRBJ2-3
TGTGCCAGCAGCCCAGGGACTAGCGGGCGGGCGGCGCAGTATTTT
CASSPGTSGRAAQYF
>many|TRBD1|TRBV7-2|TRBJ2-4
TGTGCCAGCAGCTTAGCGGACAGGGTTCTAGCCAAAAACATTCAGTACTTC
CASSLADRVLAKNIQYF
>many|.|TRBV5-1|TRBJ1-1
TGCGCCAGCAGCTCGACCTCAGTAATCGGCACTGAAGCTTTCTTT
CASSSTSVIGTEAFF
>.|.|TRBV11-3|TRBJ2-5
TGTGCCAGCAGCGAAGGGGGGGGACACAACAATGAGCAGTACTTC
CASSEGGGHNNEQYF
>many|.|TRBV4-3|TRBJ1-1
TGCGCCAGCAGCCAAGAAGGAGAACGGGAAATAAACACTGAAGCTTTCTTT
CASSQEGEREINTEAFF
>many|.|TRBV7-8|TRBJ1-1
TGTGCCAGCAGCTCCACCACGACCGGGAACACTGAAGCTTTCTTT
CASSSTTTGNTEAFF
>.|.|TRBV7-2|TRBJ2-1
TGTACCAGCAGCCCGACCAAGGGGAAATACAATGAGCAGTTCTTC
CTSSPTKGKYNEQFF
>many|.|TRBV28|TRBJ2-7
TGTGCCAGCAGAGGGTACAGGGGAGGGTCGTACGAGCAGTACTTC
CASRGYRGGSYEQYF
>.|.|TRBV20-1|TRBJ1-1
TGCAGTGCTATTCGGCAGACCATGAACACTGAAGCTTTCTTT
CSAIRQTMNTEAFF
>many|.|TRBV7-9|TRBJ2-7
TGTGCCAGCAGCCCCCCCCCCCAGGGAGAAAGGTACGAGCAGTACTTC
CASSPPPQGERYEQYF
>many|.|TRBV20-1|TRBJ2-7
TGCAGTGCTGTACAGGTCCCCAGCTACGAGCAGTACTTC
CSAVQVPSYEQYF
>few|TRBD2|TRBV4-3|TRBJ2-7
TGCGCCAGCAGCCAAGAGAGGGCTAGCGGGGCGGGGAGCTACGAGCAGTACTTC
CASSQERASGAGSYEQYF
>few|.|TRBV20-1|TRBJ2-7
TGCAGTGCTAGATCCCACGTACCGAGCTCCTACGAGCAGTACTTC
CSARSHVPSSYEQYF
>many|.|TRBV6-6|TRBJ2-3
TGTGCCAGCACCCAAAAGGGGGCGGGGGGATCGGATACGCAGTATTTT
CASTQKGAGGSDTQYF
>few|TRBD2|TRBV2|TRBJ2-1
TGTGCCAGCGGTTCACTCGCGGGGACTAGCGGGGGATTC
CASGSLAGTSGGF
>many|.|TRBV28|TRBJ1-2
TGTGCCAGCAGTTTAAGTTGGTTCAACTATGGCTACACCTTC
CASSLSWFNYGYTF
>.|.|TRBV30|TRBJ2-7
TGTGCCTGGAGTCCTCCCGGGGGCCTATACGAGCAGTACTTC
CAWSPPGGLYEQYF
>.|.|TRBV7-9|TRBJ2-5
TGTGCCAGCAGCTCCCCTCCCTTTGAGACCCAGTACTTC
CASSSPPFETQYF
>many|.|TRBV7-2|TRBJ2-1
TGTGCCAGCAGCTTAGATGGCAGTGAGCAGTTCTTC
CASSLDGSEQFF
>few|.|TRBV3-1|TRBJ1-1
TGTGCCAGCAGCCAAGAAGGGCGGCTGAACACTGAAGCTTTCTTT
CASSQEGRLNTEAFF
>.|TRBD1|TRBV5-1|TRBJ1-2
TGCGCCAACAGCGTCGACAGGGTTGACTATGGCTACACCTTC
CANSVDRVDYGYTF
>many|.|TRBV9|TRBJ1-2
TGTGCCAGCGGGGATACTAACTATGGCTACACCTTC
CASGDTNYGYTF
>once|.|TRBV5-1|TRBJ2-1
TGCGTCAGCAGCTTGGAGGGGGCCCCTTTGAATGAGCAGTTCTTC
CVSSLEGAPLNEQFF
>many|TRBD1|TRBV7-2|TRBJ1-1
TGTGCCAGCAGCATAGGGACAGGGGGGAGGACTGAAGCTTTCTTT
CASSIGTGGRTEAFF
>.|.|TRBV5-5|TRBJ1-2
TGTGCCAGCAGCTTGGCCGATCCCGCCTACACCTTC
CASSLADPAYTF
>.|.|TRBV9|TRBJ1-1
TGTGCCAGCAGCGTAAGTCTACCGGAGATGAACACTGAAGCTTTCTTT
CASSVSLPEMNTEAFF
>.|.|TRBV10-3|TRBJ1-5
TGTGCCGTCAGCGTTGGACAAGATAGCAATCAGCCCCAGCATTTT
CAVSVGQDSNQPQHF
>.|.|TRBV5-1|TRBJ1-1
TGCGCCAGCAGCTTTCGGGGGATGACAGGGAACACTGAAGCTTTCTTT
CASSFRGMTGNTEAFF
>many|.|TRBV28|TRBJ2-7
TGTGCCAGCAACCAACCGTACGGGGGGCTTACCTACGAGCAGTACTTC
CASNQPYGGLTYEQYF
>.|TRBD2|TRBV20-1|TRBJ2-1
TGCAGTGCGCCAGCGGGAGGGCAGTTTGATGAGCAGTTCTTC
CSAPAGGQFDEQFF
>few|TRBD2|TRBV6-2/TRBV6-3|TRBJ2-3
TGTGCCAGCAGTTACCCCCGGCTAGCGGGGAAGTCGCATACTAGCACAGATACGCAGTATTTT
CASSYPRLAGKSHTSTDTQYF
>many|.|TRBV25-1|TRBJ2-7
TGTGCCAGCAGCCAGGGCGGTAGCCCCTACGAGCAGTACTTC
CASSQGGSPYEQYF
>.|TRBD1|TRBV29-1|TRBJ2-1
TGCAGCGTCAGACAGGGGTACAATGAGCAGTTCTTC
CSVRQGYNEQFF
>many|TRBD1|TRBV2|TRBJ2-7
TGTGCCAGCAATGGACAGGGGTTCTACGAGCAGTACTTC
CASNGQGFYEQYF
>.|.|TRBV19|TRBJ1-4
TGTGCCAGTAAGCGCCAAGCAACTAATGAAAAACTGTTTTTT
CASKRQATNEKLFF
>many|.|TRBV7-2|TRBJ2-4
TGTGCCAGCAGCTTAGACGCGGAACTAGTGGGCATTCAGTACTTC
CASSLDAELVGIQYF
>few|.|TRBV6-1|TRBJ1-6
TGTGCCAGCATTAGAGGGGACCGGTCTTCACCCCTCCACTTT
CASIRGDRSSPLHF
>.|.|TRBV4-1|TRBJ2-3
TGCGCCAGCAGTGCCGGGACGCTCTTCACAGATACGCAGTATTTT
CASSAGTLFTDTQYF
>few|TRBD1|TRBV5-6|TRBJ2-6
TGTGCCAGCAGCCACGACAGGGGAACCGCTGGGGCCAACGTCCTGACTTTC
CASSHDRGTAGANVLTF
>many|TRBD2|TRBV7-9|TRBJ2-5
TGTGCCAGCAGCTTAACGGGGAGGACTAGCGGGGGGCTGGAGACCCAGTACTTC
CASSLTGRTSGGLETQYF
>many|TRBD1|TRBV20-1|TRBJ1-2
TGCAGTGCTTACCTAGGGACAGGGAACTATGGCTACACCTTC
CSAYLGTGNYGYTF